Presented here are 28 T cell receptor beta chains from one specimen sequenced in a study of T cell responses to AZD1222 COVID-19 vaccine (dated by TCRdb to the early 2020s). The time point tag for this specimen amounts to: about 28 days (+/-7) after the second vaccine dose. Library prep was done by the immunoSEQ multiplex PCR assay. Not all clones reach the TCRdb copy of this immuneACCESS table, which keeps in-frame sequences only. Checked studies attribute under half of the gap to unresolved V genes and leave the rest unexplained. This sample lists approximately 200,000 clones; about 89% were detected once. The top ten constitute 3% to 4% of the sample. The specimen was peripheral blood, collected 28 days after the second AZD1222 dose. These receptors were obtained from an adult who received the AZD1222 COVID-19 vaccine.

This chain connects TRBV19 to TRBJ1-5; tentatively, D is TRBD1 (6 bases). This CDR3 region has 14 residues. With 5 bases removed from V and 3 bases from J, the gap between germline ends came to 11 bases. Germline CDR1 reads LNHDA; CDR2 reads SQIVND (reference sequence). CDR3 sequence reads: CASSLGADNQPQHF. In nucleotides, the CDR3 is TGTGCCAGTAGTCTGGGGGCTGACAATCAGCCCCAGCATTTT.

This sequence joins TRBV7-2 and TRBJ2-1; D is perhaps TRBD2 (6 bases). Trimming left V 4 bases short and J 4 bases short, with 14 bases between. Germline values: CDR1 SGHTA, CDR2 FQGNSA. This CDR3 has 15 amino acids. The CDR3 here is CASSSGTPTYNEQFF. Written as DNA, the CDR3 is TGTGCCAGCAGCTCCGGGACTCCTACTTACAATGAGCAGTTCTTC.

As regards this clone: The CDR3 does not close with the conserved phenylalanine or tryptophan, likely indicating a read error. The chain has TRBV6-1 and TRBJ2-7; D is ambiguous. The CDR3 is made up of 13 amino acids. V lost 0 bases to trimming and J lost 3 bases, with 6 bases between them. In germline, CDR1 is MNHNS, CDR2 SASEGT. CDR3 sequence reads: CASSEALVYEQYL. The DNA for the CDR3 is TGTGCCAGCAGTGAAGCACTTGTCTACGAGCAGTACCTC.

This chain connects TRBV29-1 to TRBJ2-7; 9 positions agree with TRBD1. CDR1 and CDR2 (germline): SQVTM, ANQGSEA. Trimming at V came to 7 bases and at J to 9 bases, leaving 16 bases not matched to a gene. CDR3 length: 14 residues. For the CDR3, the DNA is TGCAGCGCTTACAGTGGGACAGGGATGCATGGGCAGTACTTC. Encoded protein: CSAYSGTGMHGQYF.

This rearrangement joins TRBV24-1 to TRBJ2-5, with D maybe TRBD1 (6 bases). Deletions cut 4 bases from V and 1 base from J, with 15 bases between. The CDR3 has 16 residues. The germline V gene encodes CDR1 KGHDR and CDR2 SFDVKD. CDR3 protein: CATSEAGTTIQETQYF. CDR3 coding DNA: TGTGCCACCAGTGAGGCCGGGACAACAATCCAAGAGACCCAGTACTTC.

The J gene is TRBJ2-5, the V gene TRBV24-1; 9 nucleotides agree with TRBD2. Germline CDR1 and CDR2: KGHDR and SFDVKD. This CDR3 is 16 amino acids long. V trimming: 3 bases; J trimming: 5 bases; junction bases outside the gene matches: 9. The CDR3 bases are TGTGCCACCAGTGATGGAGGACTAGCGCATAAGGAGACCCAGTACTTC. Protein: CATSDGGLAHKETQYF.

This clone has a single count. The V and J genes are TRBV6-2 or TRBV6-3 and TRBJ2-3; the D is unclear. The V gene's germline CDR1 is MNHEY and CDR2 SVGEGT. The CDR3 runs 15 residues. Trimming stripped 6 bases from V and 3 bases from J, with 16 bases between. CDR3 in DNA: TGTGCCAGCAGCGAAAATTCTCCAGGTACAGATACGCAGTATTTT. This gives the protein CASSENSPGTDTQYF.

The rearrangement uses TRBV5-4 and TRBJ1-4; weak D call: TRBD1 (5 bases). This CDR3 has 14 amino acids. Germline assignment: CDR1 SGHNT and CDR2 YYREEE (reference sequence). The germline V and J ends were trimmed by 4 bases and 5 bases, with 12 bases remaining between them. CDR3 amino acids: CASSPGRSNEKLFF. In nucleotides, the CDR3 is TGTGCCAGCAGCCCAGGGCGTTCGAATGAAAAACTGTTTTTT.

V is TRBV28 and J is TRBJ2-1; the match to TRBD2 covers 10 bases. The germline gives CDR1 MDHEN, CDR2 SYDVKM. Losses at the gene ends were 2 bases for V and 5 bases for J; bases not matched to a gene: 6. CDR3 length equals 16 residues. The CDR3 region is CASSLIVAGGHNEQFF. DNA of the CDR3: TGTGCCAGCAGTTTAATAGTAGCGGGAGGTCACAATGAGCAGTTCTTC.

This chain links TRBV6-5 with TRBJ2-1, with D maybe TRBD1 (5 bases). The germline V gene encodes CDR1 MNHEY and CDR2 SVGAGI. Trimming took 0 bases from V and 4 from J, leaving 10 bases between them. This CDR3 spans 15 amino acids. The CDR3 spells CASSYSLGRYNEQFF. CDR3 in DNA: TGTGCCAGCAGTTACTCCCTGGGGCGGTACAATGAGCAGTTCTTC.

V is TRBV5-1 and J is TRBJ2-1, with D unresolved. The germline V gene has CDR1 SGHRS and CDR2 YFSETQ. The V gene lost 6 bases and the J gene lost 8 bases, with 12 bases spanning the gap. This CDR3 spans 12 amino acids. CDR3 sequence reads: CASTPESDEQFF. The DNA of the CDR3 is TGCGCCAGCACTCCCGAATCCGATGAGCAGTTCTTC.

The rearrangement joins TRBV24-1 to TRBJ1-4, with 7 bases aligning to TRBD1. There are 15 residues in the CDR3. CDR1 KGHDR and CDR2 SFDVKD come from the germline V gene. V trimming: 4 bases; J trimming: 7 bases; junction bases outside the gene matches: 8. The CDR3 loop reads CATSEGSGGSEKLFF. Here the CDR3 DNA reads TGTGCCACCAGTGAGGGGTCAGGGGGTAGTGAAAAACTGTTTTTT.

This chain links TRBV2 with TRBJ2-5, with no clear D. V was pared by 4 bases and J by 1 base, with 13 bases between. Germline loops: CDR1 SNHLY, CDR2 FYNNEI. The CDR3 contains 15 residues. The CDR3: CASSVGSAGQETQYF. The CDR3 nucleotides read TGTGCCAGCAGTGTGGGCAGCGCTGGCCAAGAGACCCAGTACTTC. Variable domain in full (rest from reference TRBV2 and TRBJ2-5): EPEVTQTPSHQVTQMGQEVILRCVPISNHLYFYWYRQILGQKVEFLVSFYNNEISEKSEIFDDQFSVERPDGSNFTLKIRSTKLEDSAMYFCASSVGSAGQETQYFGPGTRLLVL.

This clone was observed a few times. This chain joins TRBV2 and TRBJ2-3; 9 bases are a match to TRBD1. The CDR3 loop spans 14 amino acids. The V and J ends lost 6 bases and 3 bases, in that order; junction bases with no gene match: 4. Germline lookup yields CDR1 SNHLY and CDR2 FYNNEI. The CDR3 loop is CASRLDRGTDTQYF. The CDR3, as DNA: TGTGCCAGCAGGTTGGACAGGGGAACAGATACGCAGTATTTT.

This chain uses TRBV5-6 with TRBJ1-1; D ambiguous. Germline CDR1 reads SGHDT; CDR2 reads YYEEEE. The length of the CDR3 is 12 residues. V lost 4 bases and J 5 bases, leaving 9 bases between the germline ends. The CDR3 sequence is CASSRTRTEAFF. In nucleotides, the CDR3 is TGTGCCAGCAGCCGGACGAGGACTGAAGCTTTCTTT.

The chain joins TRBV27 to TRBJ1-5; the D is unclear. Germline-derived CDR1 and CDR2 are MNHEY and SMNVEV (reference sequence). V was clipped by 6 bases and J by 0 bases, with 9 bases between them. The CDR3 is 14 residues long. DNA for the CDR3: TGTGCCAGCAGCCACAGCAATAGCAATCAGCCCCAGCATTTT. Translating it yields CASSHSNSNQPQHF.

This clone has a handful of counts. The chain recombines TRBV28 with TRBJ2-2; 16 nucleotides line up with TRBD2. J lost 5 bases, V lost 4 bases, and 16 bases had no gene match. The CDR3 loop spans 21 amino acids. The germline V gene has CDR1 MDHEN and CDR2 SYDVKM. The chain's CDR3 is CASSYMPRGLAGGPWTGELFF. CDR3 sequence (DNA): TGTGCCAGCAGTTATATGCCCCGGGGACTAGCGGGAGGGCCATGGACCGGGGAGCTGTTTTTT. Supplemented by reference TRBV28 and TRBJ2-2, the full variable domain reads DVKVTQSSRYLVKRTGEKVFLECVQDMDHENMFWYRQDPGLGLRLIYFSYDVKMKEKGDIPEGYSVSREKKERFSLILESASTNQTSMYLCASSYMPRGLAGGPWTGELFFGEGSRLTVL.

The rearrangement links TRBV5-1 to TRBJ2-3; TRBD1 matches 10 bases. Unmatched junction bases numbered 6, after V lost 1 base and J lost 1 base. Per the germline V gene, CDR1 is SGHRS and CDR2 is YFSETQ. This CDR3 is 17 amino acids long. CDR3 coding DNA: TGCGCCAGCAGCTTGAGGCCTGGACAGGGGGGCACAGATACGCAGTATTTT. As protein: CASSLRPGQGGTDTQYF.

The chain is built from TRBV10-3 and TRBJ1-1; D remains ambiguous. Trimming removed 6 bases from V and 0 bases from J, with 14 bases in between. Germline CDR1 ENHRY, CDR2 SYGVKD. This CDR3 is 15 amino acids long. CDR3 coding DNA: TGTGCCATCAGAAAGGGAGAACATGTGAACACTGAAGCTTTCTTT. Protein sequence: CAIRKGEHVNTEAFF.

The chain couples TRBV27 to TRBJ1-6; D might be TRBD1 (5 bases). Germline-derived CDR1 and CDR2 are MNHEY and SMNVEV (reference sequence). Trimming left V 0 bases short and J 10 bases short, with 16 bases between. This CDR3 contains 16 residues. The CDR3 here is CASSLSAGTFFSPLHF. The CDR3 nucleotides read TGTGCCAGCAGTTTATCAGCCGGGACTTTTTTCTCACCCCTCCACTTT.

The chain uses TRBV7-9 and TRBJ1-3, with D uncertain. The CDR3 extends over 12 amino acids. The ends were cut back, 4 bases at V and 11 bases at J, with 12 bases in the middle. CDR1 is SEHNR and CDR2 is FQNEAQ in the germline V gene (reference sequence). The DNA of the CDR3 is TGTGCCAGCAGCTCCGGCCTCGCGGCCATATATTTT. This translates into CASSSGLAAIYF.

The V gene is TRBV24-1, the J gene TRBJ2-1, with 11 bases lining up with TRBD2. Losses at the gene ends were 11 bases for V and 2 bases for J; bases not matched to a gene: 1. The germline V gene encodes CDR1 KGHDR and CDR2 SFDVKD. The CDR3 has 13 residues. The CDR3, as DNA: TGTGCCAGTAGCGGGAGGGCCTACAATGAGCAGTTCTTC. The encoded protein is CASSGRAYNEQFF.

J is TRBJ1-2 and V is TRBV5-4, with 10 bases lining up with TRBD1. This CDR3 contains 16 residues. CDR1 and CDR2 (germline): SGHNT, YYREEE (reference sequence). Trimming removed 3 bases from V and 2 bases from J; junction bases left unmatched: 7. The CDR3 DNA reads TGTGCCAGCAGCTCCCCGGGACAGGGGCACAACTATGGCTACACCTTC. Protein: CASSSPGQGHNYGYTF.

V and J are TRBV7-3 and TRBJ2-3; 10 positions match TRBD2. This CDR3 is built from 19 residues. The J segment lost 0 bases and the V segment lost 1 base, leaving 10 bases of the junction unmatched. From germline, CDR1 is SGHTA and CDR2 FQGTGA. The CDR3 DNA is TGTGCCAGCAGCTTAAATGTACTAGCGGGAAGTGCTAGCACAGATACGCAGTATTTT. Translating it yields CASSLNVLAGSASTDTQYF.

V usage is TRBV12-2 and J usage is TRBJ2-1; TRBD2 reflects the table's D call only, with no check against the DNA. TRBV12-2 is labeled a pseudogene. The CDR3 sequence is 18 residues long. This CDR3 is CASRLALTRRDSYNEQFF. For the CDR3, the DNA is TGTGCAAGTCGCTTAGCCCTAACTAGGCGGGACTCCTACAATGAGCAGTTCTTC.

The chain uses TRBV11-2 and TRBJ1-2; D is undetermined. Looked up from germline, CDR1 is SGHAT and CDR2 is FQNNGV. This CDR3 is built from 13 residues. The V gene lost 5 bases and the J gene lost 2 bases, with 9 bases spanning the gap. The CDR3 nucleotides are TGTGCCAGCAGCCGAACAGAAAACTATGGCTACACCTTC. Its protein product is CASSRTENYGYTF.

The chain links TRBV3-1 (or the pseudogene TRBV3-2) to TRBJ2-1; D uncertain. The CDR3 runs 14 residues. V was pared by 4 bases and J by 4 bases, with 11 bases between. The germline gives CDR1 LGHDT, CDR2 YNNKEL (reference sequence). CDR3 nucleotide sequence: TGTGCCAGCAGCCCCCACGACTCATACAATGAGCAGTTCTTC. It is translated as CASSPHDSYNEQFF.

J is TRBJ1-6 and V is TRBV6-5, with 8 positions matching TRBD1. In germline, CDR1 is MNHEY, CDR2 SVGAGI. The CDR3 is 13 amino acids. Trimming at V came to 8 bases and at J to 9 bases, leaving 6 bases not matched to a gene. The CDR3 sequence is CASRATGASPLHF. The CDR3 DNA is TGTGCCAGCCGGGCGACAGGGGCTTCACCCCTCCACTTT.